This TCR beta chain was recovered during a study of cytomegalovirus exposure and HLA in healthy donors. The study, taken as a whole, reports: Some public TCRs appeared in many individuals, while most sequences were rare.

The trim removed 2 bases at V and 5 bases at J, leaving 8 bases unmatched. Germline loops: CDR1 MNHNS, CDR2 SASEGT. This CDR3 is 15 amino acids long. The repertoire was sequenced with immunoSEQ multiplex PCR; TCRdb's copy has only in-frame clones and lacks some. The profile shows about 55,000 clones, around nine tenths of them singletons. About this clone itself: The antigen remains undetermined.

The donors were part of the 120-subject validation cohort, which stood apart from the 666-subject first cohort. This TCR was recovered from a man younger than 35 in good health and CMV-seronegative. Sample: PBMCs. The J gene is TRBJ2-5, the V gene TRBV6-1, with 7 bases lining up with TRBD2. Written as DNA, the CDR3 is TGTGCCAGCAGTGAACAGACTAGCTTTAGTGAGACCCAGTACTTC. Translation: CASSEQTSFSETQYF.